This note documents a single TCR beta chain sequence. Per germline, CDR1 SNHLY and CDR2 FYNNEI. This CDR3 region has 11 residues. V shed 6 bases and J shed 7 bases, with 9 bases lying between them. Recently defined diagnostic criteria classed the Susac syndrome patients as definite or probable. The data were taken from a study of CD8 T cells in Susac syndrome. The RNA, about 0.45 to 1 ug, was put through reverse transcription using random hexamers. Amplification of TCR beta CDR3 spanned 54 Vbeta and 13 Jbeta via immunoSEQ multiplex PCR. MiXCR, run by TCRdb on the immunoSEQ multiplex PCR reads, gives a single entry per CDR3 protein. Counted here are about 100,000 distinct CDR3 sequences, approximately 95% occurring once; the ten biggest clones make up 0.3%.

The V and J genes are TRBV2 and TRBJ1-2; D ambiguous. The sequence was collected from a human donor with Susac syndrome. Input material: CD8+ T cells from PBMCs. CDR3 residues: CASRGNLGYTF. The DNA of the CDR3 is TGTGCCAGCAGGGGAAATCTTGGCTACACCTTC.